These T cell receptor beta chains were read from a single sample in a study of CD8 T cells in Susac syndrome. TCRdb re-analysed the immunoSEQ multiplex PCR reads in MiXCR, keeping a single row per CDR3 protein. In the table there are approximately 140,000 distinct CDR3 sequences, approximately 95% of which are singletons. The specimen was CD4+ T cells from PBMCs. The source is a human donor with multiple sclerosis. Both conserved end residues are part of each CDR3. D genes are given only for firm matches. Some rows have no size entry. The others give once, few or many, or a class for an expanded clone.

j_call,v_call,clone_size,d_call,cdr3_aa,cdr3_nt
TRBJ2-1,TRBV11-2,.,.,CASTGTTYNEQFF,TGTGCCAGCACCGGGACGACCTACAATGAGCAGTTCTTC
TRBJ2-3,TRBV2,.,.,CATQPGTSGSTDTQYF,TGTGCCACACAACCGGGGACGAGTGGGAGCACAGATACGCAGTATTTT
TRBJ2-2,TRBV20-1,.,TRBD1,CSATESGTGYTGELFF,TGCAGTGCTACGGAGTCCGGGACAGGGTACACCGGGGAGCTGTTTTTT
TRBJ2-1,TRBV20-1,once,.,CSASLGGAYNEQFF,TGCAGTGCTAGTCTTGGCGGTGCCTACAATGAGCAGTTCTTC
TRBJ2-3,TRBV7-2,.,TRBD1,CASSYNLQGADTQYF,TGTGCCAGCAGCTATAATTTACAGGGGGCGGATACGCAGTATTTT
TRBJ2-7,TRBV27,once,TRBD2,CASSLDTSGSYEQYF,TGTGCCAGCAGTTTGGACACTAGCGGCTCCTACGAGCAGTACTTC
TRBJ2-1,TRBV4-1,.,TRBD1,CASSQRGQLYNEQFF,TGCGCCAGCAGCCAACGGGGACAGCTGTACAATGAGCAGTTCTTC
TRBJ2-3,TRBV29-1,once,TRBD1,CSVLRGRQSTDTQYF,TGCAGCGTACTCAGGGGGAGACAGAGCACAGATACGCAGTATTTT
TRBJ2-5,TRBV3-1,.,TRBD2,CASSQSSGGAGLETQYF,TGTGCCAGCAGCCAGTCTAGCGGGGGGGCCGGGTTAGAGACCCAGTACTTC
TRBJ2-3,TRBV5-1,few,.,CASSLGGYPDTQYF,TGCGCCAGCAGCCTGGGAGGTTACCCAGATACGCAGTATTTT
TRBJ1-2,TRBV24-1,.,TRBD1,CATSDPGQTSYGYTF,TGTGCCACCAGTGACCCGGGACAGACCTCCTATGGCTACACCTTC
TRBJ2-5,TRBV29-1,.,.,CSVGQTQYF,TGCAGCGTTGGTCAGACCCAGTACTTC
TRBJ2-2,TRBV20-1,.,.,CSATSGTGELFF,TGCAGTGCCACCTCCGGGACCGGGGAGCTGTTTTTT
TRBJ2-5,TRBV7-2,.,TRBD1,CASSFTGDGFETQYF,TGTGCCAGCAGCTTCACAGGGGACGGTTTTGAGACCCAGTACTTC
TRBJ1-2,TRBV7-2,.,.,CASSLDSGGPGYTF,TGTGCCAGCAGCTTAGATTCCGGGGGACCTGGCTACACCTTC
TRBJ1-3,TRBV20-1,.,TRBD1,CSATKQGRGAGNTIYF,TGCAGTGCTACCAAACAGGGGAGGGGTGCTGGAAACACCATATATTTT
TRBJ2-1,TRBV20-1,.,.,CSARVDSGANEQFF,TGCAGTGCTAGAGTTGATAGCGGAGCAAATGAGCAGTTCTTC
TRBJ1-5,TRBV30,.,.,CAWSRTGSNQPQHF,TGTGCCTGGAGTCGTACCGGCTCCAATCAGCCCCAGCATTTT
TRBJ2-2,TRBV7-9,once,TRBD1,CASSPWTGRRIVTGELFF,TGTGCCAGCAGCCCATGGACAGGGAGGAGAATCGTCACCGGGGAGCTGTTTTTT
TRBJ2-7,TRBV20-1,.,.,CSRGEPYEQYF,TGCAGTCGCGGGGAACCCTACGAGCAGTACTTC
TRBJ2-1,TRBV27,.,TRBD2,CASSTPGLGAASPQFF,TGTGCCAGCAGTACTCCGGGACTAGGTGCAGCTTCCCCTCAGTTCTTC
TRBJ2-7,TRBV15,once,TRBD1,CATSRAGQGDSEQYF,TGTGCCACCAGCAGAGCGGGACAGGGGGATAGCGAGCAGTACTTC
TRBJ2-4,TRBV27,.,.,CASSWGGQDIQYF,TGTGCCAGCAGTTGGGGGGGGCAGGACATTCAGTACTTC
TRBJ2-1,TRBV24-1,.,TRBD2,CATSDPTASGARDEQFF,TGTGCCACCAGTGATCCCACCGCTAGCGGGGCTAGGGATGAGCAGTTCTTC
TRBJ2-5,TRBV2,.,TRBD1,CASSEGKRTGPTGETQYF,TGTGCCAGCAGTGAAGGGAAGAGGACAGGACCCACGGGGGAGACCCAGTACTTC
TRBJ1-5,TRBV28,.,TRBD1,CASSTWTGNQPQHF,TGTGCCAGCAGTACGTGGACAGGTAATCAGCCCCAGCATTTT
TRBJ2-5,TRBV27,.,TRBD2,CASSLAGGKTQYF,TGTGCCAGCAGTTTAGCGGGGGGGAAGACCCAGTACTTC
TRBJ2-3,TRBV7-9,.,TRBD1,CASSLGQGTTDTQYF,TGTGCCAGCAGCTTGGGACAGGGTACCACAGATACGCAGTATTTT
TRBJ2-7,TRBV15,.,.,CATSSGAAGSYEQYF,TGTGCCACCAGCAGTGGTGCGGCCGGCTCCTACGAGCAGTACTTC
TRBJ1-2,TRBV3-1,once,.,CASSQPGRSGGYTF,TGTGCCAGCAGCCAACCGGGACGGAGTGGAGGCTACACCTTC
TRBJ1-2,TRBV14,.,.,CASSMKGSLGYTF,TGTGCCAGCAGCATGAAAGGCAGCCTTGGCTACACCTTC
TRBJ2-5,TRBV12-3/TRBV12-4,.,.,CASSTKRGAETQYF,TGTGCCAGCAGTACAAAACGGGGGGCAGAGACCCAGTACTTC
TRBJ1-1,TRBV4-2,.,TRBD1,CASSPGQGAVPDTEAFF,TGTGCCAGCAGCCCGGGACAGGGGGCAGTCCCGGACACTGAAGCTTTCTTT
TRBJ2-1,TRBV12-3/TRBV12-4,.,.,CASSLGVGNEQFF,TGTGCCAGCAGTCTTGGGGTCGGGAATGAGCAGTTCTTC
TRBJ2-5,TRBV20-1,.,.,CSASPLARETQYF,TGCAGTGCTAGCCCCCTAGCAAGGGAGACCCAGTACTTC
TRBJ2-3,TRBV5-1,.,.,CASSLDRRSSTDTQYF,TGCGCCAGCAGCTTGGACAGACGATCTAGCACAGATACGCAGTATTTT
TRBJ2-7,TRBV7-2,once,.,CASSLGGGHEQYF,TGTGCCAGCAGCTTGGGCGGGGGCCACGAGCAGTACTTC
TRBJ2-7,TRBV13,.,.,CASSSTEQAQYSYEQYF,TGTGCCAGCAGCTCCACGGAACAGGCGCAATACTCCTACGAGCAGTACTTC
TRBJ1-1,TRBV2,.,.,CASVKRGLNTEAFF,TGTGCCAGCGTTAAGAGGGGCTTGAACACTGAAGCTTTCTTT
TRBJ2-1,TRBV5-1,.,.,CASSLEWDNEQFF,TGCGCCAGCAGCTTGGAATGGGACAATGAGCAGTTCTTC
TRBJ2-3,TRBV29-1,.,.,CSVADFPDTQYF,TGCAGCGTTGCCGATTTCCCTGATACGCAGTATTTT
TRBJ1-2,TRBV9,.,.,CASSEGTTRNYGYTF,TGTGCCAGCAGCGAGGGTACAACACGAAACTATGGCTACACCTTC
TRBJ2-5,TRBV28,.,TRBD1,CASSLLGTGDGETQYF,TGTGCCAGCAGTTTATTGGGGACAGGGGACGGAGAGACCCAGTACTTC
TRBJ2-7,TRBV6-2/TRBV6-3,once,.,CASSIGGEQYF,TGTGCCAGCAGTATCGGCGGCGAGCAGTACTTC
TRBJ1-2,TRBV3-1,.,.,CASSQQFLANYGYTF,TGTGCCAGCAGCCAACAGTTTCTAGCTAACTATGGCTACACCTTC
TRBJ2-7,TRBV20-1,.,TRBD2,CSARPRLAGRYEQYF,TGCAGTGCTAGGCCGCGACTAGCGGGACGCTACGAGCAGTACTTC
TRBJ2-1,TRBV20-1,.,.,CSAVRVGSRREQFF,TGCAGTGCCGTCCGGGTTGGCTCCCGGCGTGAGCAGTTCTTC
TRBJ2-7,TRBV7-9,.,TRBD1,CASSPQDRSSYEQYF,TGTGCCAGCAGCCCACAGGACAGGAGCTCCTACGAGCAGTACTTC
TRBJ2-5,TRBV20-1,.,TRBD2,CSARGLTSGRIVETQYF,TGCAGTGCTAGAGGCCTGACTAGCGGGAGAATCGTGGAGACCCAGTACTTC
TRBJ1-5,TRBV16,.,.,CASSQIQGQGQPQHF,TGTGCCAGCAGCCAAATACAGGGTCAGGGTCAGCCCCAGCATTTT